The 30 T cell receptor beta chains below were found in one sample sequenced in a study of identical twins (dated by TCRdb to 2016 to 2017). Receptor libraries were prepared by 5' RACE. TCRdb shows the sequencer as Illumina HiSeq 2000. TCRdb ran its own pipeline on the public reads, namely fastp trimming at Q25 and MiXCR clone calling, and kept in-frame beta chains. Duplicate CDR3 protein sequences are folded into a single record with the most common DNA and genes. The sample profile shows 450,000 or so distinct CDR3 sequences; less than 25% of them were found once. Jointly, the top ten make up about 2.7% of the sample. This sample also appeared in a second study, on T cells expressing NK-cell markers.

Input material: CD4+ T cells sorted from blood. All receptors come from a woman aged 18-29 years in good health.

The V call is TRBV6-2 or TRBV6-3, the J call TRBJ2-7; the D is unclear. This CDR3 contains 14 residues. CDR1 and CDR2 from the germline V gene are MNHEY and SVGEGT. V was cut by 2 bases and J by 0 bases, with 8 bases left in between. CDR3 DNA: TGTGCCAGCAGTTACCACACTTACTCCTACGAGCAGTACTTC. It codes for CASSYHTYSYEQYF.

The chain carries TRBV5-1 and TRBJ2-3, with a possible D match to TRBD1 (5 bases). Trimming left V 1 base short and J 1 base short, with 13 bases between. CDR3 length: 16 residues. CDR1 and CDR2 from the germline V gene are SGHRS and YFSETQ. Here the CDR3 reads CASSLRGLSGTDTQYF. DNA of the CDR3: TGCGCCAGCAGCTTGAGGGGATTGAGTGGCACAGATACGCAGTATTTT. Combining the CDR3 with reference TRBV5-1 and TRBJ2-3 gives the whole variable domain KAGVTQTPRYLIKTRGQQVTLSCSPISGHRSVSWYQQTPGQGLQFLFEYFSETQRNKGNFPGRFSGRQFSNSRSEMNVSTLELGDSALYLCASSLRGLSGTDTQYFGPGTRLTVL.

The CDR3 loop is CASSAAGRPDTQYF. DNA for the CDR3: TGTGCCAGCAGCGCGGCAGGAAGACCAGATACGCAGTATTTT. The chain uses TRBV5-5 and TRBJ2-3; D gene ambiguous. V was cut by 4 bases and J by 4 bases, with 13 bases left in between. The CDR3 extends over 14 amino acids. Germline V CDR1 and CDR2: SGHKS, YYEKEE (reference sequence).

There are a few counts of this clonotype. The chain joins TRBV29-1 to TRBJ2-3; the match to TRBD1 covers 9 bases. This CDR3 comprises 14 residues. The junction had 8 bases not matched to a gene; V was cut back by 7 bases and J by 3 bases. Per germline, CDR1 SQVTM and CDR2 ANQGSEA. CDR3 region: CSGENRGQTDTQYF. The CDR3 nucleotides read TGCAGCGGCGAAAACAGGGGGCAAACAGATACGCAGTATTTT.

The chain combines TRBV12-3 or TRBV12-4 with TRBJ2-5; TRBD1 or TRBD2 may be the D gene (5 bases each). The germline V and J ends were trimmed by 6 bases and 1 base, with 21 bases remaining between them. This CDR3 contains 17 residues. CDR3 protein: CASRPGIWGSVQETQYF. The CDR3 region has the DNA TGTGCCAGCAGGCCCGGGATCTGGGGGTCTGTCCAAGAGACCCAGTACTTC.

The CDR3 nucleotides read TGTGCCAGCAAGACTAGCGGGAGCAACGAGCAGTACTTC. It encodes CASKTSGSNEQYF. The chain uses TRBV6-1 and TRBJ2-7; 12 bases line up with TRBD2. In germline, CDR1 is MNHNS, CDR2 SASEGT. The V segment lost 7 bases and the J segment 5 bases; nucleotides outside the gene matches: 3. The length of the CDR3 is 13 residues.

The gene calls are TRBV10-2 and TRBJ1-4; D remains ambiguous. Germline lookup yields CDR1 WSHSY and CDR2 SAAADI. This CDR3 is built from 14 residues. V was cut by 4 bases and J by 8 bases, with 14 bases left in between. CDR3 nucleotide sequence: TGCGCCAGCAGTGGCCAAGGGCGGAAAGAAAAACTGTTTTTT. Translating gives CASSGQGRKEKLFF.

CDR3 protein: CSADRVNTEAFF. The DNA for the CDR3 is TGCAGTGCTGACAGAGTCAACACTGAAGCTTTCTTT. The chain links TRBV20-1 to TRBJ1-1; D may be TRBD1 (5 bases). Germline values: CDR1 DFQATT, CDR2 SNEGSKA (reference sequence). The CDR3 extends over 12 amino acids. V was trimmed by 5 bases and J by 2 bases, leaving 9 bases between them.

This chain links TRBV29-1 with TRBJ2-1, with TRBD2 as a possible D gene (6 bases). CDR1 is SQVTM, CDR2 ANQGSEA, per germline. The CDR3 length is 15 residues. The CDR3 DNA reads TGCATCGTCCTACCCCGGGGGAGCTCCTACAATGAGCAGTTCTTC. It is translated as CIVLPRGSSYNEQFF.

This clonotype was seen a handful of times. The V and J genes are TRBV5-1 and TRBJ2-3; 7 nucleotides match TRBD2. CDR3 length: 14 residues. Germline CDR1 reads SGHRS; CDR2 reads YFSETQ. Trimming at V came to 7 bases and at J to 1 base, leaving 6 bases not matched to a gene. CDR3 in DNA: TGCGCCAGCTCAAGCGGGGAAGGCACAGATACGCAGTATTTT. Translated: CASSSGEGTDTQYF.

J is TRBJ1-2 and V is TRBV5-1, with TRBD1 matching 7 bases. Germline V CDR1 and CDR2: SGHRS, YFSETQ. V shed 2 bases and J 5 bases; nucleotides not matched to a gene: 12. CDR3 length: 16 amino acids. The CDR3 sequence: CASSFISGQTKYGYTF. The CDR3 bases are TGCGCCAGCAGCTTCATTTCGGGACAGACGAAATATGGCTACACCTTC. The full variable domain, rest sourced from reference TRBV5-1 and TRBJ1-2, is KAGVTQTPRYLIKTRGQQVTLSCSPISGHRSVSWYQQTPGQGLQFLFEYFSETQRNKGNFPGRFSGRQFSNSRSEMNVSTLELGDSALYLCASSFISGQTKYGYTFGSGTRLTVV.

This clonotype occurred many times. In DNA, the CDR3 is TGTGCCAGCAGCTTAGTCACTACAGGGAACTACGAGCAGTACTTC. Its protein product is CASSLVTTGNYEQYF. The V and J genes are TRBV7-8 and TRBJ2-7, with D maybe TRBD1 (6 bases). V dropped 1 base and J dropped 3 bases, with 13 bases sitting between them. Germline V gene lookup returns CDR1 SGHVS and CDR2 FQNEAQ. This CDR3 has 15 residues.

V usage is TRBV6-1 and J usage is TRBJ2-7; 8 bases line up with TRBD2. V was clipped by 7 bases and J by 0 bases; unmatched bases: 2. CDR1 and CDR2 from the germline V gene are MNHNS and SASEGT. This CDR3 has 13 residues. CDR3 amino acids: CASILADSYEQYF. CDR3 nucleotide sequence: TGTGCCAGCATACTAGCGGACTCCTACGAGCAGTACTTC.

This clonotype was picked up one time. This chain connects TRBV10-1 to TRBJ2-2; possible D gene TRBD1, 5 bases. Germline V gives CDR1 WNHNN, CDR2 SYGVQD (reference sequence). The length of the CDR3 is 15 residues. V shed 5 bases and J shed 1 base, with 11 bases lying between them. The CDR3 reads CASSKGPQNTGELFF. As DNA, the CDR3 is TGCGCCAGCAGTAAGGGGCCCCAGAACACCGGGGAGCTGTTTTTT.

The rearrangement links TRBV4-3 to TRBJ2-1; D is perhaps TRBD2 (5 bases). V was cut by 4 bases and J by 3 bases, with 19 bases left in between. The CDR3 runs to 17 residues. Germline V lookup: CDR1 LGHNA, CDR2 YSLEER. CDR3 coding DNA: TGCGCCAGCAGCCGGAGACCGCCCGGACTTAACTACAATGAGCAGTTCTTC. It is translated as CASSRRPPGLNYNEQFF.

The rearrangement links TRBV20-1 to TRBJ2-4, with a weak D call TRBD1 (5 bases). The CDR3 is made up of 14 amino acids. The V gene lost 5 bases and the J gene lost 1 base, with 12 bases spanning the gap. Germline V lookup: CDR1 DFQATT, CDR2 SNEGSKA (reference sequence). The CDR3 coding sequence is TGCAGTGCTCTCGACAGCAAGGCCAAAAACATTCAGTACTTC. It yields the protein CSALDSKAKNIQYF.

In its sample, this clonotype was seen a few times. This rearrangement joins TRBV2 to TRBJ2-7; 10 bases line up with TRBD2. CDR1 is SNHLY, CDR2 FYNNEI, per germline. The CDR3 totals 16 residues. The V gene end was trimmed by 5 bases and the J gene end by 4 bases; junction bases not matched to a gene: 11. This chain's CDR3 is CASSPPPWTSGYEQYF. CDR3 DNA: TGTGCCAGCAGTCCCCCGCCCTGGACTAGCGGATACGAGCAGTACTTC.

This clonotype has only a few counts. This chain connects TRBV12-3 or TRBV12-4 to TRBJ2-7; a weak D match, TRBD2 (6 bases). The CDR3 has 13 residues. Trimming took off 6 bases at V and 4 bases at J, with 13 bases between the two ends. Here the CDR3 reads CASRNSGKYEQYF. CDR3 nucleotide sequence: TGTGCCAGCAGGAATAGCGGAAAATACGAGCAGTACTTC.

This clonotype was recorded a few times. The chain joins TRBV3-1 to TRBJ2-1; the match to TRBD2 covers 9 bases. The CDR3 is 12 residues long. CDR1 is LGHDT and CDR2 is YNNKEL in the germline V gene (reference sequence). J lost 13 bases, V lost 0 bases, and 1 base had no gene match. CDR3 region: CASSQELAGQFF. The CDR3 DNA is TGTGCCAGCAGCCAAGAACTAGCGGGCCAGTTCTTC.

V and J are TRBV12-5 and TRBJ1-5; no definite D call. Trimming removed 2 bases at V and 3 bases at J, with 8 bases between. The CDR3 spans 14 residues. CDR1 is LGHNT, CDR2 FRNRAP, per germline. This chain's CDR3 is CASGLNENNQPQHF. CDR3 nucleotide sequence: TGTGCTAGTGGTTTGAACGAGAACAATCAGCCCCAGCATTTT.

The chain couples TRBV10-3 to TRBJ2-2; 7 bases fit TRBD1. V was pared by 5 bases and J by 0 bases, with 3 bases of the junction left unmatched. The CDR3 runs to 15 residues. The germline V gene encodes CDR1 ENHRY and CDR2 SYGVKD. CDR3 in DNA: TGTGCCATCAGTCGGGACAGCGCGAACACCGGGGAGCTGTTTTTT. Amino acid sequence: CAISRDSANTGELFF.

This chain connects TRBV14 to TRBJ1-2; TRBD1 might be the D (5 bases). The CDR3 consists of 15 residues. Germline V lookup: CDR1 SGHDN, CDR2 FVKESK. V lost 2 bases, J lost 3 bases, and 13 bases lay in between. The CDR3 loop is CASSQSLGVDYGYTF. In DNA, the CDR3 is TGTGCCAGCAGCCAATCCTTAGGGGTTGACTATGGCTACACCTTC.

V and J are TRBV6-6 and TRBJ1-4, with D maybe TRBD1 (5 bases). Between the trimmed V and J ends, which lost 8 bases and 8 bases, there was a span of 15 bases. Germline lookup yields CDR1 MNHNY and CDR2 SVGAGI (reference sequence). This CDR3 is built from 13 residues. The CDR3 protein is CASQRGFGEKLFF. The DNA of the CDR3 is TGTGCCAGCCAACGGGGCTTTGGGGAAAAACTGTTTTTT.

This rearrangement joins TRBV12-5 to TRBJ2-3; 11 nucleotides agree with TRBD2. Per the germline V gene, CDR1 is LGHNT and CDR2 is FRNRAP. V dropped 5 bases and J dropped 0; count of bases not matched to a gene: 7. The CDR3 sequence is 17 residues long. The CDR3 protein is CASGPNRLAGSTDTQYF. CDR3 DNA sequence: TGTGCTAGTGGTCCAAACCGACTAGCGGGGAGCACAGATACGCAGTATTTT.

This chain connects TRBV29-1 to TRBJ2-1, with 8 positions matching TRBD2. With V trimmed by 6 bases and J by 6 bases, 10 bases remained unmatched. Germline CDR1 is SQVTM and CDR2 is ANQGSEA. CDR3 length equals 14 residues. CDR3 sequence (DNA): TGCAGCGTGTCTCATACTAGCGGAATCAATGAGCAGTTCTTC. Translating it yields CSVSHTSGINEQFF.

This clonotype came up a few times. This CDR3 reads CASSLGISEYNEQFF. In nucleotides, the CDR3 is TGCGCCAGCAGCTTGGGTATCTCTGAATACAATGAGCAGTTCTTC. This chain links TRBV5-1 with TRBJ2-1, with D hard to call. Trimming stripped 0 bases from V and 4 bases from J, with 11 bases between. Germline CDR1 SGHRS, CDR2 YFSETQ. This CDR3 is 15 amino acids long.

This chain links TRBV28 with TRBJ2-2; D is uncertain. Trimming removed 3 bases from V and 1 base from J, with 12 bases in between. The CDR3 loop spans 16 amino acids. Germline V CDR1 and CDR2: MDHEN, SYDVKM. The CDR3 loop is CASSLILQLNTGELFF. The DNA of the CDR3 is TGTGCCAGCAGTTTGATACTCCAACTGAACACCGGGGAGCTGTTTTTT.

This clonotype was found a few times. V usage is TRBV9 and J usage is TRBJ1-5, with D uncertain. The CDR3 is made up of 15 amino acids. Trimming stripped 0 bases from V and 4 bases from J, with 11 bases between. Germline V gene sequence: CDR1 SGDLS, CDR2 YYNGEE. The DNA for the CDR3 is TGTGCCAGCAGCGTAGATTCGACGCCGAATCAGCCCCAGCATTTT. Its protein product is CASSVDSTPNQPQHF.

This clonotype turned up a few times. The chain links TRBV7-2 to TRBJ1-1; D not certain. Germline V CDR1 and CDR2: SGHTA, FQGNSA. V lost 1 base, J lost 6 bases, and 15 bases lay in between. The CDR3 has 15 residues. The CDR3 DNA is TGTGCCAGCAGCTTAGAGAGGACGTATAGGGCTGAAGCTTTCTTT. Translating it yields CASSLERTYRAEAFF.

This clonotype has more than one count but fewer than ten. The J gene is TRBJ1-2, the V gene TRBV7-9; 8 bases are a match to TRBD1. The CDR3 is made up of 13 amino acids. The junction had 7 bases not matched to a gene; V was cut back by 5 bases and J by 8 bases. Germline V lookup: CDR1 SEHNR, CDR2 FQNEAQ (reference sequence). CDR3 in amino acids: CASSPSGGGGYTF. CDR3 DNA sequence: TGTGCCAGCAGCCCTTCAGGGGGCGGGGGCTACACCTTC.